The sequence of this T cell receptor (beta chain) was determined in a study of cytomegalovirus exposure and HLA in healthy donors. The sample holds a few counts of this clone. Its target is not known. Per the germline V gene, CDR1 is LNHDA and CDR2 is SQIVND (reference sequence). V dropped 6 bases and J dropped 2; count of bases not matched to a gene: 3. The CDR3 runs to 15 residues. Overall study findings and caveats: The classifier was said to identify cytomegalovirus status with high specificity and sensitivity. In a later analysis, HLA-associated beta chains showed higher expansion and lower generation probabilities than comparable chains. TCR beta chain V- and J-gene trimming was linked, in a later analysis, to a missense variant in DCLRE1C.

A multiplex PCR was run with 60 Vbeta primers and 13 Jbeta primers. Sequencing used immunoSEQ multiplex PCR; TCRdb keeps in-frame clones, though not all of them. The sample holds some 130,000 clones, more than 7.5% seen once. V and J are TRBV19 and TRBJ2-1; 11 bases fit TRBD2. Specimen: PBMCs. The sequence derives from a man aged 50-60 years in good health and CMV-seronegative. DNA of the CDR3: TGTGCCAGTAGGATACTAGCGGGAGCCTACAATGAGCAGTTCTTC. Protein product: CASRILAGAYNEQFF.